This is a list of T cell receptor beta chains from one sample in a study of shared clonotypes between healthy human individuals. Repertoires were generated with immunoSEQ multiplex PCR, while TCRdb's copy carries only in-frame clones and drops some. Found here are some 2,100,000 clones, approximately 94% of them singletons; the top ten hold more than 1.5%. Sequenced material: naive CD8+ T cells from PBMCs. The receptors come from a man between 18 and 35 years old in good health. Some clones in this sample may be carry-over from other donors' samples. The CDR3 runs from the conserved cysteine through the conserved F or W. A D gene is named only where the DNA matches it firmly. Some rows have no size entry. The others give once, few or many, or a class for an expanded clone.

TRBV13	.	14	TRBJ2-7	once	CASSLGQVTYEQYF	TGTGCCAGCAGCTTAGGACAGGTAACCTACGAGCAGTACTTC
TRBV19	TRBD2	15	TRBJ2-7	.	CASSITTSGSYEQYF	TGTGCCAGTAGTATAACGACTAGCGGGAGTTACGAGCAGTACTTC
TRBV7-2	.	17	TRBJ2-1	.	CASAGPDALSSYNEQFF	TGTGCCAGCGCAGGGCCTGACGCGTTGAGCTCCTACAATGAGCAGTTCTTC
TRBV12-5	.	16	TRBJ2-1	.	CASGLGDVGAYNEQFF	TGTGCTAGTGGTTTGGGGGACGTGGGGGCCTACAATGAGCAGTTCTTC
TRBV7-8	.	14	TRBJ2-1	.	CASSLVRGYNEQFF	TGTGCCAGCAGCTTAGTCAGGGGCTACAATGAGCAGTTCTTC
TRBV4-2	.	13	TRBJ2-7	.	CASSQQGRYEQYF	TGTGCCAGCAGCCAACAGGGGCGCTACGAGCAGTACTTC
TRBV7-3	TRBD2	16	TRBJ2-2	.	CASSSLTGGNTGELFF	TGTGCCAGCAGCTCGCTCACGGGGGGAAACACCGGGGAGCTGTTTTTT
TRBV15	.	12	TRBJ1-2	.	CATSRGDYGYTF	TGTGCCACCAGCCGCGGGGACTATGGCTACACCTTC
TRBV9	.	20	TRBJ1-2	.	CASSVEPSAGGGGEGYGYTF	TGTGCCAGCAGCGTAGAGCCGTCCGCCGGAGGGGGGGGCGAGGGCTATGGCTACACCTTC
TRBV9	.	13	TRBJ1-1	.	CASSVDLSTEAFF	TGTGCCAGCAGCGTAGATCTGTCGACTGAAGCTTTCTTT
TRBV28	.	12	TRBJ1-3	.	CASSLIGNTIYF	TGTGCCAGCAGTTTAATAGGAAACACCATATATTTT
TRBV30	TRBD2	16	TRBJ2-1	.	CAWSARLAEIYNEQFF	TGTGCCTGGAGCGCCCGACTAGCGGAGATCTACAATGAGCAGTTCTTC
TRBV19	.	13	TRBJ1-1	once	CASRYTGNTEAFF	TGTGCCAGTAGATACACAGGGAACACTGAAGCTTTCTTT
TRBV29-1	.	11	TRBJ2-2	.	CSVRQTGELFF	TGCAGCGTTCGACAGACCGGGGAGCTGTTTTTT
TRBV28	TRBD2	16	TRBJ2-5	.	CASSSPSGRGGETQYF	TGTGCCAGCAGTTCCCCTAGCGGGCGAGGAGGAGAGACCCAGTACTTC
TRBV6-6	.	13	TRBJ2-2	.	CATGVEGAGELFF	TGTGCCACCGGGGTCGAGGGTGCCGGGGAGCTGTTTTTT
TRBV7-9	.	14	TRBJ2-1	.	CASSSQSSYNEQFF	TGTGCCAGCAGCTCCCAGTCCTCCTACAATGAGCAGTTCTTC
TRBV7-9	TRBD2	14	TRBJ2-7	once	CASSPAGGSHEQYF	TGTGCCAGCAGCCCCGCGGGCGGGAGTCACGAGCAGTACTTC
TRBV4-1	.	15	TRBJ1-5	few	CASSQDWSSNQPQHF	TGCGCCAGCAGCCAAGATTGGAGTAGCAATCAGCCCCAGCATTTT
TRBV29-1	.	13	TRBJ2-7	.	CSVAVVSSYEQYF	TGCAGCGTTGCGGTAGTGAGCTCCTACGAGCAGTACTTC
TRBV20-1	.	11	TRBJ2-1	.	CSARGGNEQFF	TGCAGTGCCAGGGGAGGGAATGAGCAGTTCTTC
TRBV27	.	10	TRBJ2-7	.	CASGFYEQYF	TGTGCCAGCGGGTTCTACGAGCAGTACTTC
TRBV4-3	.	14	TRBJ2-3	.	CASSQWGGTDTQYF	TGCGCCAGCAGCCAGTGGGGGGGCACAGATACGCAGTATTTT
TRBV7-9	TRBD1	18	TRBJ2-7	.	CASSGAAFGQGSSYEQYF	TGTGCCAGCAGCGGTGCGGCGTTCGGACAGGGATCCTCCTACGAGCAGTACTTC
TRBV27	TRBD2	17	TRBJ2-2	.	CASCTRAGEGNTGELFF	TGTGCCAGCTGTACAAGGGCGGGAGAGGGGAACACCGGGGAGCTGTTTTTT
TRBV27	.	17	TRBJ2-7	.	CASSSTALGLQSYEQYF	TGTGCCAGCAGTTCCACCGCTCTCGGCCTACAGTCCTACGAGCAGTACTTC
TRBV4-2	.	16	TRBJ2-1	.	CASSQIFRGKDNEQFF	TGTGCCAGCAGCCAAATTTTCCGGGGCAAGGACAATGAGCAGTTCTTC
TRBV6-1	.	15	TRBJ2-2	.	CASSEPDWPPGELFF	TGTGCCAGCAGTGAACCCGACTGGCCCCCCGGGGAGCTGTTTTTT
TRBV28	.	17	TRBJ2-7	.	CASHSIKLLHGRREQYF	TGTGCCAGCCATAGTATCAAACTACTCCATGGCCGAAGGGAGCAGTACTTC
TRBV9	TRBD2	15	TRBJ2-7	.	CASSAVTSGRVEQYF	TGTGCCAGCAGCGCGGTGACTAGCGGGAGGGTCGAGCAGTACTTC
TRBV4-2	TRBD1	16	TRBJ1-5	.	CASSQVNRGENQPQHF	TGTGCCAGCAGCCAAGTAAACAGGGGCGAGAATCAGCCCCAGCATTTT
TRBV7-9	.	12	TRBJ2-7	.	CASSMGTDEQYF	TGTGCCAGCAGCATGGGGACTGACGAGCAGTACTTC
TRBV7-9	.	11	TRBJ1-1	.	CASTIDPEAFF	TGTGCCAGTACGATCGACCCAGAAGCTTTCTTT
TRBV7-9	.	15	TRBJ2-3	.	CASSWRRGLTDTQYF	TGTGCCAGCAGCTGGCGGAGGGGCCTCACAGATACGCAGTATTTT
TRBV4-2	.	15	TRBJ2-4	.	CATPRAHVAKNIQYF	TGTGCCACCCCCCGGGCGCACGTAGCCAAAAACATTCAGTACTTC
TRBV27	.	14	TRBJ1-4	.	CASSSPLANEKLFF	TGTGCCAGCAGTTCACCCCTCGCTAATGAAAAACTGTTTTTT
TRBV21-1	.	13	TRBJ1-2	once	CAGGWETNYGYTF	TGTGCCGGAGGTTGGGAAACTAACTATGGCTACACCTTC
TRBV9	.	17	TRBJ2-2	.	CASSARVWGPNTGELFF	TGTGCCAGCAGCGCCCGAGTCTGGGGACCAAACACCGGGGAGCTGTTTTTT
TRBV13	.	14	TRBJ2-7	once	CASSPGQGSDEQYF	TGTGCCAGCAGCCCAGGGCAGGGAAGTGACGAGCAGTACTTC
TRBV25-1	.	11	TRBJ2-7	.	CASRDGTEQYF	TGTGCCAGCAGGGACGGGACCGAGCAGTACTTC
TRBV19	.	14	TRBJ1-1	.	CASRPGPGYTEAFF	TGTGCCAGTAGGCCGGGACCTGGTTACACTGAAGCTTTCTTT